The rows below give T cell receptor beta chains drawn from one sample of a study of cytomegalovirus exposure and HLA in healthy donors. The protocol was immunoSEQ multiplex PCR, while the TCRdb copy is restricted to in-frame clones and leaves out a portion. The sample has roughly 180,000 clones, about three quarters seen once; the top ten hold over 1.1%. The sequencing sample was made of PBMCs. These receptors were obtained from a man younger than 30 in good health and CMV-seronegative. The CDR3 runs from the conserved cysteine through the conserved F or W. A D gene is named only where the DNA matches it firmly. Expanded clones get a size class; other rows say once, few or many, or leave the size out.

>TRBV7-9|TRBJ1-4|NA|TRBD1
TGTGCCAGCAGCCAGGGACAGGGGGGTGAAAAACTGTTTTTT
CASSQGQGGEKLFF
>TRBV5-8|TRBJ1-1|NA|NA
TGTGCCAGCAGCCGGGGGTCAGCCGGTGAAGCTTTCTTT
CASSRGSAGEAFF
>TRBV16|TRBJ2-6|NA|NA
TGTGCCAGCAGCCACAATCTGGCAGCAGGGCTCAGCTCTGGGGCCAACGTCCTGACTTTC
CASSHNLAAGLSSGANVLTF
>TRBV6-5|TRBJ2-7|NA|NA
TGTGCCAGCAGTTACTCTCCAGGATCGGTCTACGAGCAGTACTTC
CASSYSPGSVYEQYF
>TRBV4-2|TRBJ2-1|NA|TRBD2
TGTGCCAGCAGCCAAGATTCAGCTAGCGGGAGTCGGAATGAGCAGTTCTTC
CASSQDSASGSRNEQFF
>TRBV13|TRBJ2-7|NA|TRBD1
TGTGCCAGCAGCTATCCGGGACAGGGAGACTACGAGCAGTACTTC
CASSYPGQGDYEQYF
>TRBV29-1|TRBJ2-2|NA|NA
TGCAGCGTCCGATCGACAGGGAACACCGGGGAGCTGTTTTTT
CSVRSTGNTGELFF
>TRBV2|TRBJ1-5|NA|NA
TGTGCCAGCCGTGGACTCCAAACAGGATCCCAGCATTTT
CASRGLQTGSQHF
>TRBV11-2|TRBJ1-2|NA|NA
TGTGCCAGCAGACCCTGGGGGCGATATGGCTACACCTTC
CASRPWGRYGYTF
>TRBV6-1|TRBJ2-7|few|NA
TGTGCCAGCAGTGGCGGGGTTCTCTCCTACGAGCAGTACTTC
CASSGGVLSYEQYF
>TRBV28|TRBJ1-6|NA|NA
TGTGCCAGCAGTTTTGGACAGCCTAATTCACCCCTCCACTTT
CASSFGQPNSPLHF
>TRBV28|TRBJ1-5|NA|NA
TGTGCCAGCAGTTTAGGCTTCAGGGTAAATCAGCCCCAGCATTTT
CASSLGFRVNQPQHF
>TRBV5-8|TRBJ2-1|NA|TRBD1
TGTGCCAGCAGCTGGGATACCGGGACAGGGGGCAGTGAGCAGTTCTTC
CASSWDTGTGGSEQFF
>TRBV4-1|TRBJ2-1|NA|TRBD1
TGCGCCAGCAGCAAAACACAGGGGGGCGATGAGCAGTTCTTC
CASSKTQGGDEQFF
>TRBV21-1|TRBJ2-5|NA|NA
TGTGCCAGCAGCAAAGCGCTGTCTAATGGGGGGGCCGCCCTGTGTGAGACCCAGTACTTC
CASSKALSNGGAALCETQYF
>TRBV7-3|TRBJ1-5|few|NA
TGTGCCAGCACCGTAATTGTTAATAGCCACAACGGAAATCAGCCCCAGCATTTT
CASTVIVNSHNGNQPQHF
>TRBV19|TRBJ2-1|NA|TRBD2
TGTGCCAGTAGTCCCAGACTAGCGGGGGGGCGGGAGCAGTTCTTC
CASSPRLAGGREQFF
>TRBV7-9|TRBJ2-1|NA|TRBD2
TGTGCCAGCAGCCCTCCTAGAGGCGGGAGTGAGGTCTACAATGAGCAGTTCTTC
CASSPPRGGSEVYNEQFF
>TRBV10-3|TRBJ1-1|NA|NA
TGTGCCATCAGTGAGCTGCAGGGTCGCACTGAAGCTTTCTTT
CAISELQGRTEAFF
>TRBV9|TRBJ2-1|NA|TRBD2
TGTGCCAGCAGCGTAGACGGGAGGGACAATGAGCAGTTCTTC
CASSVDGRDNEQFF
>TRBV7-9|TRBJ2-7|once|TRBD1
TGTGCCAGCAGCTTAGTAGGTAGGGGACAGGGGTTCGACGAGCAGTACTTC
CASSLVGRGQGFDEQYF
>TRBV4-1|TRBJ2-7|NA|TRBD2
TGCGCCAGCAGCCGGGGACTAGCGGGAGGGCCTGCCCACAACGAGCAGTACTTC
CASSRGLAGGPAHNEQYF
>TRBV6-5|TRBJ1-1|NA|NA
TGTGCCAGCAGACAGGCACACACTGAAGCTTTCTTT
CASRQAHTEAFF
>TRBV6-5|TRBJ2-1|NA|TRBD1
TGTGCCAGCAGTTACACCGGGACAGGGGGTCCCGATGAGCAGTTCTTC
CASSYTGTGGPDEQFF
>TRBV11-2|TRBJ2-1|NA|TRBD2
TGTGCCAGCAGCTCGTTAAGCGGGACCTCCTACAATGAGCAGTTCTTC
CASSSLSGTSYNEQFF